Sequencing of this TCR beta chain was carried out in a study of T cell responses to AZD1222 COVID-19 vaccine. As concerns this clone: Its antigen is not identified.

Profiled with immunoSEQ multiplex PCR; TCRdb holds only in-frame clones, not every one. Of fewer than 120,000 clones listed, 81% are singletons. The CDR3 sequence is 16 residues long. Germline V gene data show CDR1 as MNHEY and CDR2 as SVGAGI. Trimming stripped 0 bases from V and 3 bases from J, with 12 bases between. Regarding the study as a whole: Repertoire sampling was restricted to post-peak T cell response timepoints. Mostly white British, mostly female donors; authors suggested clonal diversity may be underestimated.

Sequences were derived from peripheral blood, sampled on day 0 of AZD1222 vaccination. This TCR was sampled from an adult in good health. The rearrangement uses TRBV6-5 and TRBJ1-3; a possible D gene is TRBD1 (6 bases). The CDR3 nucleotides are TGTGCCAGCAGTTACTCACGACCAGGGGTTGGAAACACCATATATTTT. Its protein is CASSYSRPGVGNTIYF.